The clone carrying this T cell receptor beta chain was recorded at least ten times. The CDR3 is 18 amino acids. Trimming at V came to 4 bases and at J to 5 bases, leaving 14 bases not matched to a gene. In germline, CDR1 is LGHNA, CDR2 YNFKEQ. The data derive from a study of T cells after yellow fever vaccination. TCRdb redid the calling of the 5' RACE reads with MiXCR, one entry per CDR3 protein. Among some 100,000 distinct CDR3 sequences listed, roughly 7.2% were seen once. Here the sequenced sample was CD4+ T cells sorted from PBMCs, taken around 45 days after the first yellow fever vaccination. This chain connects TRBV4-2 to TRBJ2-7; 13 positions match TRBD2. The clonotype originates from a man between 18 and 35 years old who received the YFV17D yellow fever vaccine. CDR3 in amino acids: CASSPGSLAGGTPDEQYF. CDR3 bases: TGTGCCAGCAGCCCAGGCTCACTAGCGGGGGGGACCCCCGACGAGCAGTACTTC.